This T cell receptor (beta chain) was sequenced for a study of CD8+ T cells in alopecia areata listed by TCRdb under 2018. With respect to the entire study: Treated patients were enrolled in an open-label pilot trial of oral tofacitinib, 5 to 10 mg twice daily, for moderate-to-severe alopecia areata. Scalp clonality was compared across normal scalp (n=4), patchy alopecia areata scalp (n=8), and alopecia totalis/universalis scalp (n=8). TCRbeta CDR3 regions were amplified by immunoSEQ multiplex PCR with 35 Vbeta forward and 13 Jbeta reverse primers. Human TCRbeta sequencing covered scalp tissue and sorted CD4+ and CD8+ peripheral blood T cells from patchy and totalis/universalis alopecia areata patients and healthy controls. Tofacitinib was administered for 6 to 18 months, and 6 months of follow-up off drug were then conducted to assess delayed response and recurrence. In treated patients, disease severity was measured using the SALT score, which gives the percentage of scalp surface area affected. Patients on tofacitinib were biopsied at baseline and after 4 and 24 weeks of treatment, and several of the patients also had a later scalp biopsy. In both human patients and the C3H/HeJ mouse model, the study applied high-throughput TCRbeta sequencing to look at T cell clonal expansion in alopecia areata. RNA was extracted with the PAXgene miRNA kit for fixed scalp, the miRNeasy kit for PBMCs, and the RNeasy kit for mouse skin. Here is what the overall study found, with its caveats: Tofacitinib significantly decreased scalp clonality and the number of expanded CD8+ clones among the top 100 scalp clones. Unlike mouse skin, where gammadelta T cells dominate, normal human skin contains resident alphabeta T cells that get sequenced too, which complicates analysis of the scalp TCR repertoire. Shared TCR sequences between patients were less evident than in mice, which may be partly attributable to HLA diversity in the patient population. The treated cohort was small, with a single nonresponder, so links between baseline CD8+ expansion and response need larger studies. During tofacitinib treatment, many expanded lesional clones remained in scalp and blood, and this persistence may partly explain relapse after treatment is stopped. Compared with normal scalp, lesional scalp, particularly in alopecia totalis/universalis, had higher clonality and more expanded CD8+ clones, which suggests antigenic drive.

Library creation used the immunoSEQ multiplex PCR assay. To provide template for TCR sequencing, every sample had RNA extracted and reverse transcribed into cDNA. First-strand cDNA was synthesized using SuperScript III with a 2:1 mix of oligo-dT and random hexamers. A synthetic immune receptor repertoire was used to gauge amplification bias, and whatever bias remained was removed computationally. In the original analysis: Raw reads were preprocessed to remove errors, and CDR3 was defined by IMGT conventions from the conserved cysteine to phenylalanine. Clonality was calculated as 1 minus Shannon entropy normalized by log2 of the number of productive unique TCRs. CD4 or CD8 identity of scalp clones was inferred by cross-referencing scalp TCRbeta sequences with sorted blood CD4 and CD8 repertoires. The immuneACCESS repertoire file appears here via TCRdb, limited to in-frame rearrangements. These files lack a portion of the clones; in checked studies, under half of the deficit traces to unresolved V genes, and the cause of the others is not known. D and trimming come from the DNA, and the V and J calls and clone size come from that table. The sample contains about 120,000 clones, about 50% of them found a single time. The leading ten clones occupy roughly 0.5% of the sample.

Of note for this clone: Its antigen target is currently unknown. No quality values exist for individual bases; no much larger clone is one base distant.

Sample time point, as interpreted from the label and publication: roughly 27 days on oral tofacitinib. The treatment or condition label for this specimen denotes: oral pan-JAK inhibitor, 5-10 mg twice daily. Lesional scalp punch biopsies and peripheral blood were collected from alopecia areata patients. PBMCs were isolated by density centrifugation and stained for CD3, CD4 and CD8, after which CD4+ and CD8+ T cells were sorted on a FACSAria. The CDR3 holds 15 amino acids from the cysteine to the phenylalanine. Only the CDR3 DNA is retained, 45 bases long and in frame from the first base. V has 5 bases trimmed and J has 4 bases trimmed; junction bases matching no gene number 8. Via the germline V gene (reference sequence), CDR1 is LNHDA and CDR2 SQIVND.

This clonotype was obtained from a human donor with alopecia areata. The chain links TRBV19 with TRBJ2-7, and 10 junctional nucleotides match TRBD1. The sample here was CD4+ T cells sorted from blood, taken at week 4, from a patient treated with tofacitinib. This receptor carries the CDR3 CASSPRGTGAYEQYF. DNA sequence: TGTGCCAGTAGTCCCAGAGGGACAGGGGCTTACGAGCAGTACTTC.